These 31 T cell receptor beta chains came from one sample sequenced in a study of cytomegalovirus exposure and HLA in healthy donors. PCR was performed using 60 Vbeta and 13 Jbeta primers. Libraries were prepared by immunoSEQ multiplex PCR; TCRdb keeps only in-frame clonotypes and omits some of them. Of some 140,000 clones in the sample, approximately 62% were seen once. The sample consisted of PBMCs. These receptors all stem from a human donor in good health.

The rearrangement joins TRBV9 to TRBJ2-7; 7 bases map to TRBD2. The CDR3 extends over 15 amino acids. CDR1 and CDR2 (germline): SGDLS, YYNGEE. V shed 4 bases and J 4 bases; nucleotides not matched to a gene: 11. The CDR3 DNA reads TGTGCCAGCAGCCCTCAGGCGGGAGAGGTATACGAGCAGTACTTC. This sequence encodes CASSPQAGEVYEQYF.

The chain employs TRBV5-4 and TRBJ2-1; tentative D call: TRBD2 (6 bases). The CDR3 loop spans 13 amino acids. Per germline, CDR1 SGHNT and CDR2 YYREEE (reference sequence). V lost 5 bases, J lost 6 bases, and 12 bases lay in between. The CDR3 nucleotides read TGTGCCAGCAGTTTAATAGCGGTCAATGAGCAGTTCTTC. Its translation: CASSLIAVNEQFF.

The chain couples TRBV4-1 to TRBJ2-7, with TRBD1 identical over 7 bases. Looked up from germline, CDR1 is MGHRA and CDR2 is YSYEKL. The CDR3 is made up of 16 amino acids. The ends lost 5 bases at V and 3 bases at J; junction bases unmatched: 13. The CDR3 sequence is CASSSTGARVHYEQYF. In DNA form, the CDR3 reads TGCGCCAGCAGCTCAACAGGGGCGCGGGTCCACTACGAGCAGTACTTC.

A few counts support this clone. CDR3 amino acids: CAQSQSNTGELFF. CDR3 nucleotide sequence: TGTGCCCAAAGTCAGTCGAACACCGGGGAGCTGTTTTTT. The chain couples TRBV10-3 to TRBJ2-2; D remains unclear. Between the trimmed V and J ends, which lost 11 bases and 0 bases, there was a span of 10 bases. The CDR3 spans 13 residues. The germline gives CDR1 ENHRY, CDR2 SYGVKD.

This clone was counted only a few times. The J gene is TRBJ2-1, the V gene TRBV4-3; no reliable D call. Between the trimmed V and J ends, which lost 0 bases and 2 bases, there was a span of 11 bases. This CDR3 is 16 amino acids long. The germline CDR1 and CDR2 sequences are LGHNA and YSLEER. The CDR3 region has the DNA TGCGCCAGCAGCCAAGATTATAGTAGCCCCTACAATGAGCAGTTCTTC. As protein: CASSQDYSSPYNEQFF.

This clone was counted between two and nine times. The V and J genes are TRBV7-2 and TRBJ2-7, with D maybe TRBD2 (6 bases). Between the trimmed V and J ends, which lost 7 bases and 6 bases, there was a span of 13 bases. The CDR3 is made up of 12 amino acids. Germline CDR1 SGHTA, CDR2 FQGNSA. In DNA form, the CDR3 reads TGTGCCAGCACCAAGGGTAGCGGCGAGCAGTACTTC. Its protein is CASTKGSGEQYF.

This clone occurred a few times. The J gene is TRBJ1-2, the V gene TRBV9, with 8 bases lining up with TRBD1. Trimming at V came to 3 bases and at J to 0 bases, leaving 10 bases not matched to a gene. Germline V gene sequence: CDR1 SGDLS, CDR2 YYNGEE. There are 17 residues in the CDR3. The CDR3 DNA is TGTGCCAGCAGCGAGGCGGACAGGGCCCTTCCTAACTATGGCTACACCTTC. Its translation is CASSEADRALPNYGYTF.

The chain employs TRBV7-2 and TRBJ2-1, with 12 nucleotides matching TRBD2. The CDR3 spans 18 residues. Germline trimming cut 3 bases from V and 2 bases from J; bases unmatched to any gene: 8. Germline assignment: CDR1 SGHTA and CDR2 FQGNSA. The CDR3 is CASSLELSSGRAYNEQFF. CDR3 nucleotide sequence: TGTGCCAGCAGCTTGGAACTATCTAGCGGGAGGGCCTACAATGAGCAGTTCTTC. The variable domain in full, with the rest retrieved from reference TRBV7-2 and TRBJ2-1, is GAGVSQSPSNKVTEKGKDVELRCDPISGHTALYWYRQSLGQGLEFLIYFQGNSAPDKSGLPSDRFSAERTGGSVSTLTIQRTQQEDSAVYLCASSLELSSGRAYNEQFFGPGTRLTVL.

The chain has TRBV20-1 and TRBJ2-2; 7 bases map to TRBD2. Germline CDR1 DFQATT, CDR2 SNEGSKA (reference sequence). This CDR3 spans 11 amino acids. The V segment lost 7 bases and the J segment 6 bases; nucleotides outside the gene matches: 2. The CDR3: CSVTSAGELFF. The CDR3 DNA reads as TGCAGTGTCACTAGCGCCGGGGAGCTGTTTTTT.

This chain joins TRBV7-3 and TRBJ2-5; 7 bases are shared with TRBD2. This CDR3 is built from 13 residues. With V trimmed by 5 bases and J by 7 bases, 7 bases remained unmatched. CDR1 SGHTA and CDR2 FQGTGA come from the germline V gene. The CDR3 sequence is CASSMDGEGTQYF. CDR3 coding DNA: TGTGCCAGCAGCATGGACGGGGAGGGGACCCAGTACTTC.

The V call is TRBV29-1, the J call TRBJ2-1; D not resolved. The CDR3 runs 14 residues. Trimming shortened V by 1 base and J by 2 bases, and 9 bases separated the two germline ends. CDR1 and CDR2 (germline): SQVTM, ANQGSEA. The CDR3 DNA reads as TGCAGCGTTGAAGGGCCTGTTCCCTACAATGAGCAGTTCTTC. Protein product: CSVEGPVPYNEQFF.

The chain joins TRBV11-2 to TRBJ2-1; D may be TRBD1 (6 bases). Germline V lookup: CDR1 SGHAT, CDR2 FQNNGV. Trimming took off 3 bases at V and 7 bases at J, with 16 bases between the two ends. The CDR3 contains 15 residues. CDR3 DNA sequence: TGTGCCAGCAGCTTTAACGCACAGGGTAGGAATGAGCAGTTCTTC. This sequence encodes CASSFNAQGRNEQFF.

Here the CDR3 DNA reads TGTGCCAGCAGTTGGAGCCTTAGCGGGAGGAGCGAGCAGTACTTC. Translating it yields CASSWSLSGRSEQYF. The J gene is TRBJ2-7, the V gene TRBV28; 10 bases match TRBD2. V lost 4 bases, J lost 6 bases, and 9 bases stayed unmatched. Germline V lookup: CDR1 MDHEN, CDR2 SYDVKM. The CDR3 spans 15 residues.

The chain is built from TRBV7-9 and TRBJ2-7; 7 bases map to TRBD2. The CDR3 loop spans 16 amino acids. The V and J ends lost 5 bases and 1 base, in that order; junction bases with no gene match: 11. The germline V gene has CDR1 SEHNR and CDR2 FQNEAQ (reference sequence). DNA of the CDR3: TGTGCCAGCAGCACCCCCCAAGGGAGGGTGTCCTACGAGCAGTACTTC. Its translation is CASSTPQGRVSYEQYF.

CDR3 sequence: CASSFTSGQGSKTQYF. DNA of the CDR3: TGCGCCAGCAGCTTTACCTCGGGACAGGGTAGTAAGACCCAGTACTTC. The genes are TRBV5-1 and TRBJ2-5; 9 nucleotides line up with TRBD1. Germline CDR1 is SGHRS and CDR2 is YFSETQ. J was trimmed by 6 bases and V by 2 bases; bases with no gene match: 11. The CDR3 totals 16 residues.

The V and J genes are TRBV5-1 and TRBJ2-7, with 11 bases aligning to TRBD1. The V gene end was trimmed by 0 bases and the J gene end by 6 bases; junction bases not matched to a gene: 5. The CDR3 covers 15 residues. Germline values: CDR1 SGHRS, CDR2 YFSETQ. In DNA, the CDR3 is TGCGCCAGCAGCTTGGAGGGACAGGGGGTAGGCGAGCAGTACTTC. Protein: CASSLEGQGVGEQYF.

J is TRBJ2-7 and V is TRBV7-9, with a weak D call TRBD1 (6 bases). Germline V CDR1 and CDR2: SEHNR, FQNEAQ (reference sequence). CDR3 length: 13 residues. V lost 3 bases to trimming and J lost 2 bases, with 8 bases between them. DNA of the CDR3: TGTGCCAGCAGCTTTCAGGGGACCTACGAGCAGTACTTC. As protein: CASSFQGTYEQYF. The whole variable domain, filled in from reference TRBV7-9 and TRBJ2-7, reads DTGVSQNPRHKITKRGQNVTFRCDPISEHNRLYWYRQTLGQGPEFLTYFQNEAQLEKSRLLSDRFSAERPKGSFSTLEIQRTEQGDSAMYLCASSFQGTYEQYFGPGTRLTVT.

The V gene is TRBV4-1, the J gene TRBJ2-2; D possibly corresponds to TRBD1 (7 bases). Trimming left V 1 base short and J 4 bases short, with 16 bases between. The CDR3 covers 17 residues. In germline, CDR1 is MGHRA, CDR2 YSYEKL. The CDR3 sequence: CASSQGRGEGRTGELFF. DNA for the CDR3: TGCGCCAGCAGCCAAGGCAGGGGGGAAGGGCGCACCGGGGAGCTGTTTTTT.

CDR3 coding DNA: TGTGCCAGCAGCTTAGGGAGAGGGGGGGGGATAGCCAAAAACATTCAGTACTTC. As protein: CASSLGRGGGIAKNIQYF. This chain links TRBV11-2 with TRBJ2-4; D might be TRBD2 (7 bases). The CDR3 loop spans 18 amino acids. CDR1 and CDR2 from the germline V gene are SGHAT and FQNNGV. V was pared by 1 base and J by 0 bases, with 16 bases between. The full variable domain, with the rest looked up from reference TRBV11-2 and TRBJ2-4, is EAGVAQSPRYKIIEKRQSVAFWCNPISGHATLYWYQQILGQGPKLLIQFQNNGVVDDSQLPKDRFSAERLKGVDSTLKIQPAKLEDSAVYLCASSLGRGGGIAKNIQYFGAGTRLSVL.

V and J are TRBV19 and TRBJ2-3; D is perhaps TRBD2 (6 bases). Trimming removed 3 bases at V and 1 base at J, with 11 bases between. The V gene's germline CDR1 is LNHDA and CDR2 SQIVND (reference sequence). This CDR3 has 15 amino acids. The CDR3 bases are TGTGCCAGTAGTATTCGGCCTAGCGGCACAGATACGCAGTATTTT. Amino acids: CASSIRPSGTDTQYF. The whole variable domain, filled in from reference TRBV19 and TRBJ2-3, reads DGGITQSPKYLFRKEGQNVTLSCEQNLNHDAMYWYRQDPGQGLRLIYYSQIVNDFQKGDIAEGYSVSREKKESFPLTVTSAQKNPTAFYLCASSIRPSGTDTQYFGPGTRLTVL.

CDR3 residues: CASGPAGRPDTQYF. The CDR3 DNA reads as TGCGCCAGCGGCCCCGCGGGTCGCCCAGATACGCAGTATTTT. The genes are TRBV5-1 and TRBJ2-3; a weak D match, TRBD2 (5 bases). Looked up from germline, CDR1 is SGHRS and CDR2 is YFSETQ. The CDR3 totals 14 residues. V lost 7 bases to trimming and J lost 4 bases, with 16 bases between them.

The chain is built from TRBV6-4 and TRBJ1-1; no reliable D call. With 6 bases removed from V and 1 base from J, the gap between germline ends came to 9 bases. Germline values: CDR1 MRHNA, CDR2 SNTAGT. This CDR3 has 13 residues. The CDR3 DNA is TGTGCCAGCAGCGCAGGCCGGAACACTGAAGCTTTCTTT. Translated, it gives CASSAGRNTEAFF.

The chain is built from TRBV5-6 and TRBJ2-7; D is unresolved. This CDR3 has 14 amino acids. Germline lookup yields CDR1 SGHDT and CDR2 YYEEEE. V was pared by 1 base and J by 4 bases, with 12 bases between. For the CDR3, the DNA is TGTGCCAGCAGCTTGTTCGGTGGTCCATACGAGCAGTACTTC. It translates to CASSLFGGPYEQYF.

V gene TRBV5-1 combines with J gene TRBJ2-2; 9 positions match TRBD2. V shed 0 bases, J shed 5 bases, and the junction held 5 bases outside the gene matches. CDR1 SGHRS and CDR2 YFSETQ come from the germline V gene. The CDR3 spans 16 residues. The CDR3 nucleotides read TGCGCCAGCAGCTTGGTTGGTAGCGGGAGAACCGGGGAGCTGTTTTTT. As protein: CASSLVGSGRTGELFF.

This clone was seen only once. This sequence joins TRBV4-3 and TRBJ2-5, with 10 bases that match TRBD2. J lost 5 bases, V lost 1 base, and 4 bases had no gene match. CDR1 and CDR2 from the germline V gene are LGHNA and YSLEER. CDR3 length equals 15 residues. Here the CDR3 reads CASSQGTSGGETQYF. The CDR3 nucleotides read TGCGCCAGCAGCCAAGGGACTAGCGGTGGGGAGACCCAGTACTTC.

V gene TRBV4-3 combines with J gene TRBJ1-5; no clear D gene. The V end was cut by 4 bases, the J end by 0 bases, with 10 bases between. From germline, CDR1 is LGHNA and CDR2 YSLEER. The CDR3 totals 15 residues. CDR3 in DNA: TGCGCCAGCAGCCTCTCCTTTAATAGCAATCAGCCCCAGCATTTT. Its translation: CASSLSFNSNQPQHF.

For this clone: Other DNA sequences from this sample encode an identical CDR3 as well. CDR3 in amino acids: CASSLAPSGRLYEQYF. The CDR3 coding sequence is TGTGCCAGCAGTTTAGCCCCTAGCGGGAGGTTGTACGAGCAGTACTTC. This chain joins TRBV27 and TRBJ2-7, with TRBD2 matching 11 bases. In germline, CDR1 is MNHEY, CDR2 SMNVEV (reference sequence). This CDR3 comprises 16 residues. V lost 2 bases to trimming and J lost 4 bases; unmatched junction nucleotides: 7.

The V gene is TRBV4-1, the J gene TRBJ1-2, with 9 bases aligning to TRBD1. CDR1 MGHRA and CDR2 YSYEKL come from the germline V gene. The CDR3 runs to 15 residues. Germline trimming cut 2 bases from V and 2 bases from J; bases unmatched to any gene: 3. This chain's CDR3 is CASSQPGTGNYGYTF. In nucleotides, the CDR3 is TGCGCCAGCAGCCAACCCGGGACAGGGAACTATGGCTACACCTTC.

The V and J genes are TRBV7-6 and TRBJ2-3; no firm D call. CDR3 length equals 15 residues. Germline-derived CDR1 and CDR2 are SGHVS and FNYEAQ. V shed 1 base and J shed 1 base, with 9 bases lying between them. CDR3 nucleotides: TGTGCCAGCAGCTTAGGGGCAGCAGGCACAGATACGCAGTATTTT. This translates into CASSLGAAGTDTQYF.

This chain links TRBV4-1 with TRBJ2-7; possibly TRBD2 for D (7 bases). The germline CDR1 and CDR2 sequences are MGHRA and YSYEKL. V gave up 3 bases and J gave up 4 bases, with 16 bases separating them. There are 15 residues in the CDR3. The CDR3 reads CASSHKEGGGYEQYF. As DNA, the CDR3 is TGCGCCAGCAGCCACAAAGAGGGGGGGGGATACGAGCAGTACTTC.

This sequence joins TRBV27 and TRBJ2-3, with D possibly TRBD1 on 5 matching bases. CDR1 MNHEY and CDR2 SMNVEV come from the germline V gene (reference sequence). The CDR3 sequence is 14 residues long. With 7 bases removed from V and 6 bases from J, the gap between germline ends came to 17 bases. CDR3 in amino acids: CASKGPGPQDTQYF. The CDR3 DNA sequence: TGTGCCAGCAAGGGGCCAGGACCCCAGGATACGCAGTATTTT.